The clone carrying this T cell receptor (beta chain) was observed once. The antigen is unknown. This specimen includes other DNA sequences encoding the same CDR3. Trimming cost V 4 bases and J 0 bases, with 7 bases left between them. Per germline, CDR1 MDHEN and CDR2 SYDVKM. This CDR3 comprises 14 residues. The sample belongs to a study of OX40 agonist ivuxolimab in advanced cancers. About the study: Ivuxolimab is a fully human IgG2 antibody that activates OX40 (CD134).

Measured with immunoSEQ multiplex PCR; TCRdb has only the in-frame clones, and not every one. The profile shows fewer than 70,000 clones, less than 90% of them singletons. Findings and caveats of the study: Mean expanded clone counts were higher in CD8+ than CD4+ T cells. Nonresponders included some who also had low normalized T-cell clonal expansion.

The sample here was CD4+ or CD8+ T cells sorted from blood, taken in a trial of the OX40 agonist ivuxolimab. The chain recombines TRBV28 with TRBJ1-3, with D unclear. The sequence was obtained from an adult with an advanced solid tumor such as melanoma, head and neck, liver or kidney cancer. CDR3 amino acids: CASSWGGSGNTIYF. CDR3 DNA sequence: TGTGCCAGCAGTTGGGGAGGCTCTGGAAACACCATATATTTT.